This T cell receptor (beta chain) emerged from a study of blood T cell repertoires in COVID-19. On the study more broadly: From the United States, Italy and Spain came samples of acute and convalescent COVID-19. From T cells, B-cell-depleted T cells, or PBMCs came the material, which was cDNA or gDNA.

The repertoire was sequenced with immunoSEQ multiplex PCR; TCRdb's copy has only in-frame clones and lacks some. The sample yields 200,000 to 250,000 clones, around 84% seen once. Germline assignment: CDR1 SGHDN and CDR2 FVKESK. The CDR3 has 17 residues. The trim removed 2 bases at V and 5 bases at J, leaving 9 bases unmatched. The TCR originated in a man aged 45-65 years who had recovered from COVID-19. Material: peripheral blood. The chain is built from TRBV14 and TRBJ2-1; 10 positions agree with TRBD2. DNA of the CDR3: TGTGCCAGCAGCCAACTCAGCACTAGCGGGGTCAACAATGAGCAGTTCTTC. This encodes CASSQLSTSGVNNEQFF. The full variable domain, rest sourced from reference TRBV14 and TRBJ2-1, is EAGVTQFPSHSVIEKGQTVTLRCDPISGHDNLYWYRRVMGKEIKFLLHFVKESKQDESGMPNNRFLAERTGGTYSTLKVQPAELEDSGVYFCASSQLSTSGVNNEQFFGPGTRLTVL.